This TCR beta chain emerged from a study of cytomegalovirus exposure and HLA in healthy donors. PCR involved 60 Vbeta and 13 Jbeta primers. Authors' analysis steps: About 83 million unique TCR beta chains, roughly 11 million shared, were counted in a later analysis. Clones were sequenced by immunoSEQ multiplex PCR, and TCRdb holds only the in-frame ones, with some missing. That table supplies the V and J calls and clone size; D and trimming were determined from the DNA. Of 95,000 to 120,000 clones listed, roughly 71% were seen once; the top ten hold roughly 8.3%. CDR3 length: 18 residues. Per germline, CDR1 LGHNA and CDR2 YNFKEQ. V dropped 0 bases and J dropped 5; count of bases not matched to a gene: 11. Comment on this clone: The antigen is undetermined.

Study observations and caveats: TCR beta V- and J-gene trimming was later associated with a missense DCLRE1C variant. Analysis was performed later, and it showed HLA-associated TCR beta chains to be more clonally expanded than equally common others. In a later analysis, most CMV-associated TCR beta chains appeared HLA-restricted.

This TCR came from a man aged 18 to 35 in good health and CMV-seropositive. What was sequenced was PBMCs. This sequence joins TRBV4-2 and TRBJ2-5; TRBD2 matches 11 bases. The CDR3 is CASSQEQSSSGGPETQYF. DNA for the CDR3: TGTGCCAGCAGCCAAGAACAGAGCTCTAGCGGGGGGCCTGAGACCCAGTACTTC.